Only a few counts were recorded for the clone carrying this TCR beta chain. Its antigen is unidentified. TCRdb reprocessed the reads with MiXCR, giving one entry per CDR3 protein. Of 35,000 to 50,000 distinct CDR3 sequences listed, about 12% were seen once; the top ten hold around 7.5%. V dropped 6 bases and J dropped 5; count of bases not matched to a gene: 9. This CDR3 contains 14 residues. The germline V gene encodes CDR1 SGHRS and CDR2 YFSETQ. The data are from a study of type 1 regulatory T cells. Across the whole study: An in vitro protocol generated T-allo10, a Tr1-enriched, alloantigen-specific CD4 T cell product. Notes on the study in general: Compared with non-type 1 regulatory T cells, type 1 regulatory T cells showed a more restricted TCR repertoire.

V is TRBV5-1 and J is TRBJ2-3; TRBD2 matches at 7 bases. The clonotype comes from a human donor in good health. What was sequenced was cultured non-Tr1 T cells, either the whole culture or a sorted T cell fraction (not recorded which). CDR3: CASIRSGIGDTQYF. CDR3 nucleotide sequence: TGCGCCAGCATCCGCAGCGGGATCGGAGATACGCAGTATTTT.